This TCR beta chain was identified in a study of T cells in Graves' hyperthyroidism and ophthalmopathy. General study points: Ophthalmopathy, which appeared later, was predicted by the model a median about 6.8 months before onset. Ophthalmopathy and stable hyperthyroidism were separated by a 13 V-J model.

This clonotype was seen many times. What it binds is not known. The CDR3 loop spans 14 amino acids. Germline CDR1 is LGHDT and CDR2 is YNNKEL (reference sequence). V was trimmed by 3 bases and J by 7 bases, leaving 15 bases between them. RNA transcripts yielded amplified TCR beta CDR3 regions. HTBI primers were used for first-round RT-PCR of the TCR CDR3. Each CDR3 protein is one row after TCRdb ran MiXCR on the multiplex PCR reads. The sample contains approximately 400,000 distinct CDR3 sequences, roughly 20% of which appear only once. Sequencing was carried out using blood. This sequence joins TRBV3-1 and TRBJ1-1, with a possible D match to TRBD1 (5 bases). This clonotype originated in a man younger than 35 with Graves' ophthalmopathy. The CDR3 loop is CASSHQGSGGEAFF. CDR3 nucleotides: TGTGCCAGCAGCCACCAAGGCAGCGGGGGTGAAGCTTTCTTT. The full variable domain, its missing parts supplied by reference TRBV3-1 and TRBJ1-1, is DTAVSQTPKYLVTQMGNDKSIKCEQNLGHDTMYWYKQDSKKFLKIMFSYNNKELIINETVPNRFSPKSPDKAHLNLHINSLELGDSAVYFCASSHQGSGGEAFFGQGTRLTVV.